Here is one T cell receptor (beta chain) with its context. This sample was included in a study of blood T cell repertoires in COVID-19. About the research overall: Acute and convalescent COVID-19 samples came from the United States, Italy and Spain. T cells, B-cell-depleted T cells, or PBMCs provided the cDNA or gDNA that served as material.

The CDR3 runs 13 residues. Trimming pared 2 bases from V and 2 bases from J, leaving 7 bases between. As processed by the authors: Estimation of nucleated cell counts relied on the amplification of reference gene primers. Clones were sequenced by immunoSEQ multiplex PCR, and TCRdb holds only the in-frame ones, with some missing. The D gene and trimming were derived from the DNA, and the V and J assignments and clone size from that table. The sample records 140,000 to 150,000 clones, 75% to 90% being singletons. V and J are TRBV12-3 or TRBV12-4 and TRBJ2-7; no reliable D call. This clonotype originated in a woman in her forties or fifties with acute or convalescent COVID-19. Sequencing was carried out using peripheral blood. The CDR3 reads CASSLTPAYEQYF. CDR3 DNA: TGTGCCAGCAGTTTAACCCCGGCCTACGAGCAGTACTTC.